This T cell receptor beta chain is drawn from a study of blood T cell repertoires in COVID-19. At the level of the study: Samples representing acute and convalescent COVID-19 were sourced from the United States, Italy and Spain. PBMCs, B-cell-depleted T cells, or T cells were the source of the cDNA or gDNA that made up the material.

CDR3 size: 17 residues. Germline values: CDR1 SGHTA, CDR2 FQGNSA. V shed 2 bases and J 0 bases; nucleotides not matched to a gene: 7. Original processing methods: Amplification of reference gene primers provided the estimated nucleated cell counts. Produced via immunoSEQ multiplex PCR; TCRdb's table is partial and in-frame only. That table is the source of V, J and clone size, and D and trimming were worked out from the DNA. The repertoire consists of 160,000 or so clones, with around 83% occurring once and the leading ten covering 1.1%. The sample taken for sequencing was peripheral blood. The V and J genes are TRBV7-2 and TRBJ1-5; 7 bases are shared with TRBD1. This sequence was found in a middle-aged man with acute or convalescent COVID-19. The CDR3 loop is CASSLYGTADSNQPQHF. CDR3 nucleotides: TGTGCCAGCAGCTTATACGGGACAGCTGATAGCAATCAGCCCCAGCATTTT.